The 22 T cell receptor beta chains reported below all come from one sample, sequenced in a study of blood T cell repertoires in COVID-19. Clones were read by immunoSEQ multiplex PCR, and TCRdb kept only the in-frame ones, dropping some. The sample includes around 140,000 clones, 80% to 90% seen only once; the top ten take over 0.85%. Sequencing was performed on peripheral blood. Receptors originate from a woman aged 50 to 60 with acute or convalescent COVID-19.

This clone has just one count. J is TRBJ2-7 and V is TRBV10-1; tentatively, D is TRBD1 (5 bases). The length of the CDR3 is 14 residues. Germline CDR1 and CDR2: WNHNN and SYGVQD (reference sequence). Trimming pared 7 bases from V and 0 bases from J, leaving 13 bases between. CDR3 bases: TGCGCCAGCACGGCACAGGACGGCTCCTACGAGCAGTACTTC. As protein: CASTAQDGSYEQYF.

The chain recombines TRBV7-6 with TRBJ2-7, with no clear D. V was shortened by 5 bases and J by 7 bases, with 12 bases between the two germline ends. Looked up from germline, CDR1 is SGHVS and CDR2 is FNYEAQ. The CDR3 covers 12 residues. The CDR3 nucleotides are TGTGCCAGCAGCCTCTGGGCTGAGGAGCAGTACTTC. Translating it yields CASSLWAEEQYF. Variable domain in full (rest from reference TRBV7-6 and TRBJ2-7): GAGVSQSPRYKVTKRGQDVALRCDPISGHVSLYWYRQALGQGPEFLTYFNYEAQQDKSGLPNDRFSAERPEGSISTLTIQRTEQRDSAMYRCASSLWAEEQYFGPGTRLTVT.

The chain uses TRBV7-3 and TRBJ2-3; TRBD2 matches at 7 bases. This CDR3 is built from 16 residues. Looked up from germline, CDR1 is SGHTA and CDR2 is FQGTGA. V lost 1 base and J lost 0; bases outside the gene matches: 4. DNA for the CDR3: TGTGCCAGCAGCTTAAGGGGAGGGTATAGCACAGATACGCAGTATTTT. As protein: CASSLRGGYSTDTQYF.

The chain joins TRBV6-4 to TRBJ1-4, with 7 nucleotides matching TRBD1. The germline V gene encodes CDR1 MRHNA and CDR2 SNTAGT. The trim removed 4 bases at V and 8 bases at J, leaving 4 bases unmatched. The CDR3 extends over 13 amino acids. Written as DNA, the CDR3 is TGTGCCAGCAGTGCGACAGGGTTGGAAAAACTGTTTTTT. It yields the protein CASSATGLEKLFF.

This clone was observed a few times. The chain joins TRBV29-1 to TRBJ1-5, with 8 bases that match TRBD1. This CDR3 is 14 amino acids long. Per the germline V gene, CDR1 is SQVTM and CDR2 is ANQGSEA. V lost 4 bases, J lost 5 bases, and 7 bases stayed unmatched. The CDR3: CSVGGQGGHQPQHF. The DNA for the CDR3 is TGCAGCGTTGGAGGACAGGGAGGTCATCAGCCCCAGCATTTT. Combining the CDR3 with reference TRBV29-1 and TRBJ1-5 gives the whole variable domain SAVISQKPSRDICQRGTSLTIQCQVDSQVTMMFWYRQQPGQSLTLIATANQGSEATYESGFVIDKFPISRPNLTFSTLTVSNMSPEDSSIYLCSVGGQGGHQPQHFGDGTRLSIL.

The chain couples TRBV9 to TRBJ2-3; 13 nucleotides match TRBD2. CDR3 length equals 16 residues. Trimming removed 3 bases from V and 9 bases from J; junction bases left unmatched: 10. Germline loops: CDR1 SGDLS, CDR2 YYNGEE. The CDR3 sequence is CASSGTSGSLSRTQYF. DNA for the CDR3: TGTGCCAGCAGCGGGACTAGCGGGAGCTTGTCGCGAACGCAGTATTTT.

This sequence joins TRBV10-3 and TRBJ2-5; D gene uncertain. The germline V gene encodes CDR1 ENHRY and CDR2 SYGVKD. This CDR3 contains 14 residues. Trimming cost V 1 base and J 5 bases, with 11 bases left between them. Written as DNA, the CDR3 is TGTGCCATCAGTGAGTTTGAGGCGTCGGAGACCCAGTACTTC. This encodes CAISEFEASETQYF.

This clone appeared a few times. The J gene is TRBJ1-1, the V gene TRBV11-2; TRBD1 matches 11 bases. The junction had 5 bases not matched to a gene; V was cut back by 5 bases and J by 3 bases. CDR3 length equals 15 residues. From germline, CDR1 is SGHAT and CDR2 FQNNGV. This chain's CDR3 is CASSPWGQGDTEAFF. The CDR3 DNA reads TGTGCCAGCAGCCCGTGGGGACAGGGGGACACTGAAGCTTTCTTT. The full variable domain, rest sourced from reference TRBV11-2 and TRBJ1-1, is EAGVAQSPRYKIIEKRQSVAFWCNPISGHATLYWYQQILGQGPKLLIQFQNNGVVDDSQLPKDRFSAERLKGVDSTLKIQPAKLEDSAVYLCASSPWGQGDTEAFFGQGTRLTVV.

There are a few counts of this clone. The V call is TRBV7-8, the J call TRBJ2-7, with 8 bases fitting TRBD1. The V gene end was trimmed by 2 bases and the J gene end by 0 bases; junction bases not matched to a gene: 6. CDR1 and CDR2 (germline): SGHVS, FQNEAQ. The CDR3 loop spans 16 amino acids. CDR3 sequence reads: CASSLPGQATSYEQYF. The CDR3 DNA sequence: TGTGCCAGCAGCTTACCGGGACAGGCTACCTCCTACGAGCAGTACTTC.

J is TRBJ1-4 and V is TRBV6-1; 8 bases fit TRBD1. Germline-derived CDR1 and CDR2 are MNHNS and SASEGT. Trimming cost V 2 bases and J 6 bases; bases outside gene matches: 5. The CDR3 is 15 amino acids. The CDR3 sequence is CASSEQGAPHEKLFF. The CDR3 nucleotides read TGTGCCAGCAGTGAACAGGGGGCTCCTCATGAAAAACTGTTTTTT.

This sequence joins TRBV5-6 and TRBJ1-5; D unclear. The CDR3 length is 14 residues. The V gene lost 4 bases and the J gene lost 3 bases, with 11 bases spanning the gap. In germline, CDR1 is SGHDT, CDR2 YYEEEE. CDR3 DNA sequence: TGTGCCAGCAGCCTCGGGTTGGACAATCAGCCCCAGCATTTT. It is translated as CASSLGLDNQPQHF.

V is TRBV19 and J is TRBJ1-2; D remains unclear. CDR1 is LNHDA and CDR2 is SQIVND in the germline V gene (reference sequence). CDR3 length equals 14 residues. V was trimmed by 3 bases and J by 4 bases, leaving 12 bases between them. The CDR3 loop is CASSMEDGSYGYTF. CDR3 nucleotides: TGTGCCAGTAGTATGGAGGACGGGAGCTATGGCTACACCTTC.

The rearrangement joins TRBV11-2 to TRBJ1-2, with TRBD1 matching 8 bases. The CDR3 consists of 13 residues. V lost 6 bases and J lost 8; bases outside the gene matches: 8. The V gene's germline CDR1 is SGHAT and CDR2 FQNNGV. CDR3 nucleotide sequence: TGTGCCAGCAGTCCGACAGGGGTAATAGGCTACACCTTC. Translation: CASSPTGVIGYTF.

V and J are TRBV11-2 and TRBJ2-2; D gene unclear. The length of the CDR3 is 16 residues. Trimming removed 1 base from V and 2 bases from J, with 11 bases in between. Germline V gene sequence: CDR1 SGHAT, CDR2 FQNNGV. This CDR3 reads CASSLVYSTNTGELFF. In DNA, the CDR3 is TGTGCCAGCAGCTTAGTCTACAGCACCAACACCGGGGAGCTGTTTTTT.

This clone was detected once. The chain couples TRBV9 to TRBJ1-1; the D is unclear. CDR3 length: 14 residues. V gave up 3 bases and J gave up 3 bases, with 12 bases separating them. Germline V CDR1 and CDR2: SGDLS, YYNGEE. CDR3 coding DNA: TGTGCCAGCAGCGGACACGGGAGGGACACTGAAGCTTTCTTT. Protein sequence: CASSGHGRDTEAFF.

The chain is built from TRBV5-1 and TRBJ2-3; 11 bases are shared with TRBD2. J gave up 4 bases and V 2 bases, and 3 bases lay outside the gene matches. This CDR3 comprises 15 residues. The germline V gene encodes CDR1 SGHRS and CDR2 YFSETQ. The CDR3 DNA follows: TGCGCCAGCAGCTTTAGCGGGGGGGAGCCAGATACGCAGTATTTT. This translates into CASSFSGGEPDTQYF.

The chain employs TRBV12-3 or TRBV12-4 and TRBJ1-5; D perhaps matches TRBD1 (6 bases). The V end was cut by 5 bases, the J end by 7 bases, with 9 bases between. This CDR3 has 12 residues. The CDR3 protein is CASSTGYQPQHF. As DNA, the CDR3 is TGTGCCAGCAGTACAGGGTACCAGCCCCAGCATTTT.

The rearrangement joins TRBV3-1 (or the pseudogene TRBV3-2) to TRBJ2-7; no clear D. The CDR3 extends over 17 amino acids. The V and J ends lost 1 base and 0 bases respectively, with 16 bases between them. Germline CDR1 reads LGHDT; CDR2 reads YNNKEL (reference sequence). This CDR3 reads CASSQAPYKRYSYEQYF. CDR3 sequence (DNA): TGTGCCAGCAGCCAAGCACCCTATAAGCGTTACTCCTACGAGCAGTACTTC.

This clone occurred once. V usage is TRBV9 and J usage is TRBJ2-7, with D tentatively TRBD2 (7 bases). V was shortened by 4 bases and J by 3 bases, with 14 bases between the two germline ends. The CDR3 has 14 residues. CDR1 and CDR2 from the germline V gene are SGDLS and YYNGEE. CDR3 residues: CASSPLGGLYEQYF. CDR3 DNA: TGTGCCAGCAGCCCCCTCGGGGGGCTCTACGAGCAGTACTTC. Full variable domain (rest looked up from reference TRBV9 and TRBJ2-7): DSGVTQTPKHLITATGQRVTLRCSPRSGDLSVYWYQQSLDQGLQFLIQYYNGEERAKGNILERFSAQQFPDLHSELNLSSLELGDSALYFCASSPLGGLYEQYFGPGTRLTVT.

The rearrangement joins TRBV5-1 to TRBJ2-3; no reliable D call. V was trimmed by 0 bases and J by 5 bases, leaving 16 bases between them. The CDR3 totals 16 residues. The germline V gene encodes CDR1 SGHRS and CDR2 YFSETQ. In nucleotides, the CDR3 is TGCGCCAGCAGCTTGGTATTCGACTTATATGTAGATACGCAGTATTTT. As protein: CASSLVFDLYVDTQYF.

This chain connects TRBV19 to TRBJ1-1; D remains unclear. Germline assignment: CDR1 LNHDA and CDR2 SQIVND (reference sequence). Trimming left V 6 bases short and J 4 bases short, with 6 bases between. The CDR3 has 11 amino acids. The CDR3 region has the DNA TGTGCCAGTAGGTCGGGCACTGAAGCTTTCTTT. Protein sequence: CASRSGTEAFF. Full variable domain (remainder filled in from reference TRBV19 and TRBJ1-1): DGGITQSPKYLFRKEGQNVTLSCEQNLNHDAMYWYRQDPGQGLRLIYYSQIVNDFQKGDIAEGYSVSREKKESFPLTVTSAQKNPTAFYLCASRSGTEAFFGQGTRLTVV.

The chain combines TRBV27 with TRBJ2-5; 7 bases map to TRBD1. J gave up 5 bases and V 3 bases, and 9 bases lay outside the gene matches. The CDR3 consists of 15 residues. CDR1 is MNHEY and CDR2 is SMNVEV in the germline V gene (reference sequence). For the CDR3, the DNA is TGTGCCAGCAGTTTTGATAGGGGGCGCTGGGAGACCCAGTACTTC. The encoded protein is CASSFDRGRWETQYF.